Shown below are 3 T cell receptor beta chains from a single sample sequenced in a study of blood T cell repertoires in COVID-19. Assay: immunoSEQ multiplex PCR; the TCRdb copy retains only in-frame clones and omits some. The profile shows around 340,000 clones, 88% of them singletons. The specimen sequenced was PBMCs or T cells enriched from blood (not recorded which). The receptors stem from a woman in her 30s who had been exposed to COVID-19.

V gene TRBV6-4 combines with J gene TRBJ2-6; possible D gene TRBD2, 5 bases. This CDR3 contains 15 residues. Trimming removed 5 bases from V and 0 bases from J, with 8 bases in between. From germline, CDR1 is MRHNA and CDR2 SNTAGT. The chain's CDR3 is CASSPSTSGANVLTF. The CDR3 nucleotides are TGTGCCAGCAGTCCTAGCACCTCTGGGGCCAACGTCCTGACTTTC.

This clone has only a few counts. The rearrangement links TRBV6-5 to TRBJ2-1, with D possibly being TRBD2 (5 bases). Trimming cost V 8 bases and J 6 bases, with 17 bases left between them. The CDR3 is made up of 14 amino acids. Germline V gene sequence: CDR1 MNHEY, CDR2 SVGAGI. CDR3 bases: TGTGCCAGCGTTTCGGCGGGTCTGAGCAATGAGCAGTTCTTC. It is translated as CASVSAGLSNEQFF.

The rearrangement uses TRBV11-3 and TRBJ1-2; 8 positions match TRBD1. This CDR3 has 14 residues. The germline gives CDR1 SGHNT, CDR2 YENEEA. Trimming took 5 bases from V and 4 from J; bases not matched to a gene: 6. The CDR3 nucleotides are TGTGCCAGCAGCGACCACAGGGGGGGCTATGGCTACACCTTC. Protein sequence: CASSDHRGGYGYTF.